The clone carrying this T cell receptor beta chain was seen just once. These data originate in a study of control samples from healthy donors and cancer patients. Here immunoSEQ multiplex PCR was the method, and the copy in TCRdb shows in-frame clones only, minus some. The sample holds about 230,000 clones, 82% seen once. Looked up from germline, CDR1 is LGHDT and CDR2 is YNNKEL (reference sequence). V was trimmed by 5 bases and J by 7 bases, leaving 15 bases between them. The CDR3 loop spans 13 amino acids. The material sequenced was PBMCs. J is TRBJ2-7 and V is TRBV3-1 (or the pseudogene TRBV3-2); a possible D gene is TRBD2 (5 bases). The sequence came from a woman aged 55-75 years with lung cancer. CDR3 bases: TGTGCCAGCAGCGACCCGGGGTTACGAGAGCAGTACTTC. Protein product: CASSDPGLREQYF.